A selection of T cell receptor beta chains follows, all from one sample in a study of patients and donors after allogeneic stem cell transplantation. MiXCR, run by TCRdb on the RT-PCR reads, gives a single entry per CDR3 protein. The table includes about a million distinct CDR3 sequences, under 20% detected once. The sample was blood, either unsorted or a sorted T cell fraction (not recorded which). Every receptor here comes from a human donor who was either an allogeneic HSCT recipient or a stem cell or donor lymphocyte infusion donor (not recorded which). It is not recorded whose cells these are; they may come from a transplant donor. Each CDR3 is given with its conserved first and last residue. A D gene is named only where the DNA matches it firmly. Some rows have no size entry. The others give once, few or many, or a class for an expanded clone.

few	TRBV27	TRBJ2-5	.	CASSSMGAEETQYF	TGTGCCAGCAGTAGTATGGGGGCAGAAGAGACCCAGTACTTC
.	TRBV19	TRBJ1-1	.	CASKGQEFEAFF	TGTGCCAGTAAGGGCCAGGAGTTTGAAGCTTTCTTT
.	TRBV7-3	TRBJ1-6	TRBD1	CASSLRQGVSPLHF	TGTGCCAGCAGCTTAAGGCAGGGGGTTTCACCCCTCCACTTT
few	TRBV28	TRBJ2-3	.	CASRGGRRSRWDTQYF	TGTGCCAGCAGGGGCGGGCGCCGATCCCGGTGGGATACGCAGTATTTT
.	TRBV3-1	TRBJ2-5	.	CASSPHGKKLQETQYF	TGTGCCAGCAGCCCTCACGGCAAGAAACTACAAGAGACCCAGTACTTC
few	TRBV30	TRBJ2-1	.	CAWTETYNEQFF	TGTGCCTGGACAGAGACTTACAATGAGCAGTTCTTC
few	TRBV5-1	TRBJ1-2	.	CASSLRDGTNYGYTF	TGCGCCAGCAGCTTGAGAGACGGCACCAACTATGGCTACACCTTC
few	TRBV10-3	TRBJ2-2	.	CAIRTVNTGELFF	TGTGCCATTAGGACTGTGAACACCGGGGAGCTGTTTTTT
few	TRBV6-5	TRBJ2-7	TRBD1	CASSYVPTGVNEQYF	TGTGCCAGCAGTTACGTTCCGACAGGGGTGAACGAGCAGTACTTC
.	TRBV20-1	TRBJ2-3	TRBD2	CSARPTSGRSDTQYF	TGCAGTGCTAGACCGACTAGCGGGAGGTCAGATACGCAGTATTTT
few	TRBV7-2	TRBJ2-1	TRBD2	CASSISGRKDEQFF	TGTGCCAGCAGCATTAGCGGGCGAAAGGATGAGCAGTTCTTC
.	TRBV6-2/TRBV6-3	TRBJ2-5	TRBD2	CASSSGLASSQYF	TGTGCCAGCAGTTCGGGACTAGCCTCGTCCCAGTACTTC
.	TRBV10-3	TRBJ2-7	TRBD2	CAIKTAGGYEQYF	TGTGCCATCAAGACAGCGGGAGGCTACGAGCAGTACTTC
few	TRBV4-1	TRBJ1-2	TRBD1	CASSQLGQGGYTF	TGCGCCAGCAGCCAGCTCGGACAGGGGGGCTACACCTTC
many	TRBV5-1	TRBJ1-1	.	CASSKFGDTEAFF	TGCGCCAGCAGCAAATTCGGGGATACTGAAGCTTTCTTT
.	TRBV6-6	TRBJ1-4	.	CASSYRWGEKLFF	TGTGCCAGCAGTTACAGGTGGGGCGAAAAACTGTTTTTT
few	TRBV20-1	TRBJ2-3	.	CSARAVTFTDTQYF	TGCAGTGCTAGAGCGGTAACTTTCACAGATACGCAGTATTTT
.	TRBV9	TRBJ1-2	.	CASSVDNYGYTF	TGTGCCAGCAGCGTAGACAACTATGGCTACACCTTC
few	TRBV5-1	TRBJ2-5	.	CASSLAGPEDTQYF	TGCGCCAGCAGCTTGGCCGGTCCCGAAGATACCCAGTACTTC
.	TRBV20-1	TRBJ1-1	.	CSVSSPDAGSTEAFF	TGCAGTGTCTCAAGCCCCGACGCGGGTAGCACTGAAGCTTTCTTT
.	TRBV11-2	TRBJ2-2	.	CASSPNRGWGARGTGELFF	TGTGCCAGCAGCCCCAACCGGGGGTGGGGGGCGCGAGGCACCGGGGAGCTGTTTTTT
.	TRBV2	TRBJ2-1	.	CASLGQSYNEQFF	TGTGCCAGCCTAGGACAATCCTACAATGAGCAGTTCTTC
.	TRBV7-9	TRBJ2-7	.	CASSSPEDSYEQYF	TGTGCCAGCAGCTCGCCCGAAGACAGCTACGAGCAGTACTTC
.	TRBV5-1	TRBJ1-1	TRBD1	CASRQWDRQYTEAFF	TGCGCCAGCAGGCAATGGGACAGGCAATATACTGAAGCTTTCTTT
.	TRBV12-3/TRBV12-4	TRBJ2-1	TRBD1	CASSLGDRALGNEQFF	TGTGCCAGCAGTTTAGGGGACAGGGCTTTGGGCAATGAGCAGTTCTTC
.	TRBV27	TRBJ2-1	.	CASSFGGIGINEQFF	TGTGCCAGCAGTTTCGGGGGAATCGGGATCAATGAGCAGTTCTTC
few	TRBV24-1	TRBJ2-4	.	CATSEGQIAKNIQYF	TGTGCCACCAGTGAGGGGCAGATAGCCAAAAACATTCAGTACTTC
few	TRBV5-6	TRBJ2-5	.	CASSLVAASKETQYF	TGTGCCAGCAGCTTGGTGGCCGCAAGCAAAGAGACCCAGTACTTC
.	TRBV30	TRBJ2-5	.	CAWYIFETQYF	TGTGCCTGGTATATCTTCGAGACCCAGTACTTC
.	TRBV29-1	TRBJ2-1	.	CSVIPTGMPYNEQFF	TGCAGCGTCATACCTACGGGGATGCCCTACAATGAGCAGTTCTTC
few	TRBV7-9	TRBJ2-2	TRBD1	CASPPPWQGVNTGELFF	TGTGCCAGCCCTCCCCCCTGGCAGGGGGTAAACACCGGGGAGCTGTTTTTT
.	TRBV7-9	TRBJ2-3	TRBD2	CASSLVSGGHGDTQYF	TGTGCCAGCAGCTTAGTGTCGGGGGGGCACGGAGATACGCAGTATTTT